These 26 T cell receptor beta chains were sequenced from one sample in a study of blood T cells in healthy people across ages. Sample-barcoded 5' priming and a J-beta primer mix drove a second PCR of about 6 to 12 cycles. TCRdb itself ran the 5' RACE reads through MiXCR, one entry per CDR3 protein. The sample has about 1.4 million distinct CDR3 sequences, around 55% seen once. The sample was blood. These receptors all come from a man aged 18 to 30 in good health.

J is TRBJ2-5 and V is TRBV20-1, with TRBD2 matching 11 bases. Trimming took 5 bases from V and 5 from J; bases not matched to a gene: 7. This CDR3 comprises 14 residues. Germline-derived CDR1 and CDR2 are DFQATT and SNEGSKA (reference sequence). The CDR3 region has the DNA TGCAGTGCTGTTAGCGGGAGGGCCCTTGAGACCCAGTACTTC. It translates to CSAVSGRALETQYF.

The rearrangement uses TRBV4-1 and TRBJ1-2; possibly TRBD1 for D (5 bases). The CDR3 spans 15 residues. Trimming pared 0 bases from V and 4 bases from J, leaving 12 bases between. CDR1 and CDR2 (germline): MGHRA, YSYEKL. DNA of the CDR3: TGCGCCAGCAGCCAAGAAGCCTACGGGGCCTATGGCTACACCTTC. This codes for CASSQEAYGAYGYTF.

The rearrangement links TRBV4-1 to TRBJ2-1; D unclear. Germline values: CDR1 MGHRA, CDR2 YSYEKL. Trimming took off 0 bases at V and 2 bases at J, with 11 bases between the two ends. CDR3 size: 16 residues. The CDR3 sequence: CASSQDTQFAYNEQFF. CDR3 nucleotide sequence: TGCGCCAGCAGCCAAGATACACAGTTCGCCTACAATGAGCAGTTCTTC.

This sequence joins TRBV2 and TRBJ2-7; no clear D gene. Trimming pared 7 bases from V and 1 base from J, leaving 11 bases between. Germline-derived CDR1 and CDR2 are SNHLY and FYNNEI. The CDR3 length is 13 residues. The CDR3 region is CASTRWASYEQYF. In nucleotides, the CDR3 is TGTGCCAGCACCAGGTGGGCTTCCTACGAGCAGTACTTC.

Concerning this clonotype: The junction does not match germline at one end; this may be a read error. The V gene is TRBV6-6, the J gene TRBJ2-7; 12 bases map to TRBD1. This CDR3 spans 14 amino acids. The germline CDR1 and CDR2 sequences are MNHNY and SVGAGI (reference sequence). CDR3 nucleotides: TGTGTCAGCAGTCTGGGACAGGGGGCGTACGAGCAGTACTTC. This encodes CVSSLGQGAYEQYF.

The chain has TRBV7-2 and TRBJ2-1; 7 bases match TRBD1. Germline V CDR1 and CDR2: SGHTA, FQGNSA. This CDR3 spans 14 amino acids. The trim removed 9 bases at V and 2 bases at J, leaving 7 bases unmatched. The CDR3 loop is CASAPGQTYNEQFF. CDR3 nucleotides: TGTGCCAGTGCTCCGGGACAGACCTACAATGAGCAGTTCTTC.

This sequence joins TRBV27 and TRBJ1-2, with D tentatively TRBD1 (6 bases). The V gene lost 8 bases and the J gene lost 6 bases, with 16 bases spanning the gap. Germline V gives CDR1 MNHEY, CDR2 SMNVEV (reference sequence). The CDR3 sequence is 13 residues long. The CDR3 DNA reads TGTGCCAGCCGTTCCACAGGGACGGATGGCTACACCTTC. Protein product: CASRSTGTDGYTF.

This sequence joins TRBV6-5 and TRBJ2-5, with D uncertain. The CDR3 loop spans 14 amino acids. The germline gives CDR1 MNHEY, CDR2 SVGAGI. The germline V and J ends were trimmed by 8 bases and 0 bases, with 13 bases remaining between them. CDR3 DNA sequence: TGTGCCAGCTCGGACGGATTTTACCAAGAGACCCAGTACTTC. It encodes CASSDGFYQETQYF.

The CDR3 DNA reads TGTGCCAGCACGTTTAGACCGGGACTAGCGGGAGATACGCAGTATTTT. Protein product: CASTFRPGLAGDTQYF. The rearrangement uses TRBV5-6 and TRBJ2-3; 12 positions match TRBD2. Losses at the gene ends were 6 bases for V and 5 bases for J; bases not matched to a gene: 10. The CDR3 runs to 16 residues. The germline gives CDR1 SGHDT, CDR2 YYEEEE.

CDR3 in DNA: TGTGCCAGCAGACCTCGCGGGGGGCCTTACAATGAGCAGTTCTTC. Encoded protein: CASRPRGGPYNEQFF. V usage is TRBV7-2 and J usage is TRBJ2-1; 8 positions match TRBD2. The CDR3 covers 15 residues. Germline V gives CDR1 SGHTA, CDR2 FQGNSA. Unmatched junction bases numbered 8, after V lost 6 bases and J lost 4 bases.

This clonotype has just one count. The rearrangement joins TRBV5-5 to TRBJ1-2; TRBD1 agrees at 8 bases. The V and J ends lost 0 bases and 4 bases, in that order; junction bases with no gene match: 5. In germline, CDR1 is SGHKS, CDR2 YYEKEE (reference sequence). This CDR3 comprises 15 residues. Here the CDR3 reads CASSLGTTGAYGYTF. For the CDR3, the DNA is TGTGCCAGCAGCTTGGGCACGACAGGGGCCTATGGCTACACCTTC.

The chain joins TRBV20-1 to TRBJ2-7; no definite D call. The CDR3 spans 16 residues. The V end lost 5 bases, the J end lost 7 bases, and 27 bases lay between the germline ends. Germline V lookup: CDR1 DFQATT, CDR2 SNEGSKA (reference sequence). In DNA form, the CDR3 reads TGCAGTGCTCTTCATAAAGGACGGATGCAGTACAATGAGCAGTACTTC. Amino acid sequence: CSALHKGRMQYNEQYF.

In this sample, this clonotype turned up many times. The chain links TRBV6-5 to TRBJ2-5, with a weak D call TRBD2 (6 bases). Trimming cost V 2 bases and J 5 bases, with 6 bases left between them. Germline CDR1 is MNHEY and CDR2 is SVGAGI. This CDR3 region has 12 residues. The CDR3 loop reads CASSYRGETQYF. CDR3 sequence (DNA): TGTGCCAGCAGTTACCGGGGGGAGACCCAGTACTTC.

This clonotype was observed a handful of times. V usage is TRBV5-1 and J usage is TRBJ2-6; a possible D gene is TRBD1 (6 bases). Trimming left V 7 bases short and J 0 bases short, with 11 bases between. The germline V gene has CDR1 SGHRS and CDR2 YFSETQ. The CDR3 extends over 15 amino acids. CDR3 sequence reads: CASADRSSGANVLTF. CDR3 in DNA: TGCGCCAGCGCCGACAGGAGCTCTGGGGCCAACGTCCTGACTTTC. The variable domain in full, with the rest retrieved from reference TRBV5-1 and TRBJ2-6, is KAGVTQTPRYLIKTRGQQVTLSCSPISGHRSVSWYQQTPGQGLQFLFEYFSETQRNKGNFPGRFSGRQFSNSRSEMNVSTLELGDSALYLCASADRSSGANVLTFGAGSRLTVL.

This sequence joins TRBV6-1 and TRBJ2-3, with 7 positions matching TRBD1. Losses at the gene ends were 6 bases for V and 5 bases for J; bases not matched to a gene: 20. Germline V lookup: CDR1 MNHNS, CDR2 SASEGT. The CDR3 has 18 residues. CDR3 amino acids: CASSTQTPQGMGVDTQYF. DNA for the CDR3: TGTGCCAGCAGCACACAAACTCCACAGGGGATGGGGGTAGATACGCAGTATTTT.

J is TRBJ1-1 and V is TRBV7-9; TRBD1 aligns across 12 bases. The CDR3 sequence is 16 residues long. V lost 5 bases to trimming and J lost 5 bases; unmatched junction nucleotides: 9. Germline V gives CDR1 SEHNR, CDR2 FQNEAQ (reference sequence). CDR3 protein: CASSIRDRGLGTEAFF. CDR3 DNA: TGTGCCAGCAGCATCCGGGACAGGGGGCTGGGGACTGAAGCTTTCTTT.

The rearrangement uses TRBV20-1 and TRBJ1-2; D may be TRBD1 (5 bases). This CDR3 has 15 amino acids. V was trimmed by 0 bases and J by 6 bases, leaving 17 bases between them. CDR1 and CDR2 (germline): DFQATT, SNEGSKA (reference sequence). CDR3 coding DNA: TGCAGTGCTAGAGATGAGGGGCTAGGAATTAATGGCTACACCTTC. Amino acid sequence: CSARDEGLGINGYTF.

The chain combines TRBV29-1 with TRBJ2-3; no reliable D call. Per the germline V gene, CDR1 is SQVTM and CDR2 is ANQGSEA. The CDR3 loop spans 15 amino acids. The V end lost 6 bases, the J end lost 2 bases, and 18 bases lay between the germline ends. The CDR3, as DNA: TGCAGCGTCGCCGCCACTACAGTTACCACAGATACGCAGTATTTT. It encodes CSVAATTVTTDTQYF.

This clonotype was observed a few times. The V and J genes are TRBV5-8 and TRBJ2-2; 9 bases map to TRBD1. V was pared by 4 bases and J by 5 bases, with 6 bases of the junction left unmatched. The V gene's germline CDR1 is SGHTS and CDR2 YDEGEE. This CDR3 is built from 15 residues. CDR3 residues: CASSHRQGGTGELFF. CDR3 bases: TGTGCCAGCAGCCACCGACAGGGGGGGACCGGGGAGCTGTTTTTT.

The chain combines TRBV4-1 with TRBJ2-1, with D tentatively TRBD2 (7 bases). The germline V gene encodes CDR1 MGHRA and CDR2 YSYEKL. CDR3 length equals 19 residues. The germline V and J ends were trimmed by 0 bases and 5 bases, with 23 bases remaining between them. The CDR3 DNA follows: TGCGCCAGCAGCCAAGATTTTCGGGGGGCGGATTACCCTCACAATGAGCAGTTCTTC. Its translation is CASSQDFRGADYPHNEQFF.

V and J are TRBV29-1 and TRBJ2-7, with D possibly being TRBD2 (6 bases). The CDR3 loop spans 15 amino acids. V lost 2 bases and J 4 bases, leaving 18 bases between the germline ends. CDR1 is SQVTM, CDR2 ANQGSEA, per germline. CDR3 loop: CSVELCRGSQYEQYF. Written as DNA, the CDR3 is TGCAGCGTTGAACTTTGTCGGGGGAGTCAATACGAGCAGTACTTC.

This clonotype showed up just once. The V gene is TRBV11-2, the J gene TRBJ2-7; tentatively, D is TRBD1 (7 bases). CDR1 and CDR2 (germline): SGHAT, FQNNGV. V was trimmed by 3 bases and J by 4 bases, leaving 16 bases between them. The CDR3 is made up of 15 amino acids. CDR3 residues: CASSFGGQSAYEQYF. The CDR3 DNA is TGTGCCAGCAGCTTCGGGGGACAGTCGGCATACGAGCAGTACTTC. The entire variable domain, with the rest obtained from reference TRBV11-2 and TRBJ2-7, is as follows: EAGVAQSPRYKIIEKRQSVAFWCNPISGHATLYWYQQILGQGPKLLIQFQNNGVVDDSQLPKDRFSAERLKGVDSTLKIQPAKLEDSAVYLCASSFGGQSAYEQYFGPGTRLTVT.

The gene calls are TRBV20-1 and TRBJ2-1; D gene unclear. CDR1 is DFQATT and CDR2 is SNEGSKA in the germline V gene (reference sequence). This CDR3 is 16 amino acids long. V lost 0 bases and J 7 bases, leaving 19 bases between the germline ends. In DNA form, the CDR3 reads TGCAGTGCTAGAGATCGGCCCAGCCTGGAGAGTAATGAGCAGTTCTTC. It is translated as CSARDRPSLESNEQFF.

This chain's CDR3 is CASSYIPREQYF. CDR3 nucleotides: TGTGCCAGCAGTTATATACCGAGGGAGCAGTACTTC. This sequence joins TRBV6-2 or TRBV6-3 and TRBJ2-5; D is perhaps TRBD2 (5 bases). Germline loops: CDR1 MNHEY, CDR2 SVGEGT. The CDR3 contains 12 residues. V gave up 3 bases and J gave up 11 bases, with 13 bases separating them.

Here the CDR3 DNA reads TGTGCCAGCAGCCGACAGAGTCCCTACTATGGCTACACCTTC. Protein sequence: CASSRQSPYYGYTF. This chain joins TRBV14 and TRBJ1-2, with D possibly being TRBD1 (5 bases). The V gene's germline CDR1 is SGHDN and CDR2 FVKESK. The CDR3 totals 14 residues. V lost 4 bases and J 3 bases, leaving 12 bases between the germline ends.

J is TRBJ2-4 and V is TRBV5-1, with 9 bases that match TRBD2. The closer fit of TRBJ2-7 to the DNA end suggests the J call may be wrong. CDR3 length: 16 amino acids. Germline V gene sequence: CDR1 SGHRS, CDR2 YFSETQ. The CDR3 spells CASSLVGGRAGYEQYF. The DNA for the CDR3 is TGCGCCAGCAGCTTGGTAGGCGGGAGGGCCGGCTACGAGCAGTACTTC.